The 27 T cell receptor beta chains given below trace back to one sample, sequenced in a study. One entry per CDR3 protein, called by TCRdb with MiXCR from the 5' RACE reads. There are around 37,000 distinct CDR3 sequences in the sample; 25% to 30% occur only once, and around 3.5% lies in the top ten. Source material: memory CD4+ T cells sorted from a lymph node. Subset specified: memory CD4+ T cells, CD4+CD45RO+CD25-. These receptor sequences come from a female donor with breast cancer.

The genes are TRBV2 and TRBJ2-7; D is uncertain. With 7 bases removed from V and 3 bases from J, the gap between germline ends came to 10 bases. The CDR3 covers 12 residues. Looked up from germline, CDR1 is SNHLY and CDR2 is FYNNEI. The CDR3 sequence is CASNPGSYEQYF. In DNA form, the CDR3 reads TGTGCCAGCAACCCAGGAAGCTACGAGCAGTACTTC.

The CDR3 protein is CASSSSLGWTSGGSSYEQYF. The CDR3, as DNA: TGTGCCAGCAGCTCATCTTTGGGGTGGACTAGCGGAGGAAGCTCCTACGAGCAGTACTTC. This rearrangement joins TRBV5-4 to TRBJ2-7; 10 bases fit TRBD2. Trimming took 3 bases from V and 0 from J; bases not matched to a gene: 18. CDR1 is SGHNT, CDR2 YYREEE, per germline (reference sequence). This CDR3 has 20 amino acids.

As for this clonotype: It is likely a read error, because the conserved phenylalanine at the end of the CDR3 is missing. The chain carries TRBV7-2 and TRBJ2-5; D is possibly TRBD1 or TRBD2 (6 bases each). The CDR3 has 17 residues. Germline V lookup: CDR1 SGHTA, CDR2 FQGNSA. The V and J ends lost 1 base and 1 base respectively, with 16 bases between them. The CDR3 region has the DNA TGTGCCAGCAGCTTAGGCCAGAGTGGGGGGCCCCAAGAGACCCAGTACTCC. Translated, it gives CASSLGQSGGPQETQYS.

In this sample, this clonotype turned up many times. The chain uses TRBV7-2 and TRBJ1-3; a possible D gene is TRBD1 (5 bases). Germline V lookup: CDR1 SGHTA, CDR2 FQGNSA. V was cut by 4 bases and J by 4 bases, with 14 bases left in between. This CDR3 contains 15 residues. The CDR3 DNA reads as TGTGCCAGCAGCTCCGCAAGGGGTTCAGGAAACACCATATATTTT. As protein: CASSSARGSGNTIYF.

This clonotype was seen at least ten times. The CDR3 nucleotides read TGCGCCAGCAGCTTGAACGCAGATACGCAGTATTTT. It is translated as CASSLNADTQYF. This chain links TRBV5-1 with TRBJ2-3; no clear D. CDR1 SGHRS and CDR2 YFSETQ come from the germline V gene. Trimming cost V 1 base and J 4 bases, with 4 bases left between them. This CDR3 has 12 amino acids.

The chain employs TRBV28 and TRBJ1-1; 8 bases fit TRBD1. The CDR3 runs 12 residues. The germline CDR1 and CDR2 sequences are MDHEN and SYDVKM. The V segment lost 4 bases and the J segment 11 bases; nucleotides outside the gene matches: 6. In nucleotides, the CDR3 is TGTGCCAGCAGTTCAAGGACAGGGTATGCTTTCTTT. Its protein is CASSSRTGYAFF. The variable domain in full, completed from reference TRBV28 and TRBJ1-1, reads DVKVTQSSRYLVKRTGEKVFLECVQDMDHENMFWYRQDPGLGLRLIYFSYDVKMKEKGDIPEGYSVSREKKERFSLILESASTNQTSMYLCASSSRTGYAFFGQGTRLTVV.

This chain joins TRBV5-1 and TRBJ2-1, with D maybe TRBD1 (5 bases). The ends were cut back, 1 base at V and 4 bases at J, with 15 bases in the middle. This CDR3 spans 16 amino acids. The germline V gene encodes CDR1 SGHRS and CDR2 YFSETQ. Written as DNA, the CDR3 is TGCGCCAGCAGCTTGCAGGGTATTCCCCTATACAATGAGCAGTTCTTC. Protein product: CASSLQGIPLYNEQFF.

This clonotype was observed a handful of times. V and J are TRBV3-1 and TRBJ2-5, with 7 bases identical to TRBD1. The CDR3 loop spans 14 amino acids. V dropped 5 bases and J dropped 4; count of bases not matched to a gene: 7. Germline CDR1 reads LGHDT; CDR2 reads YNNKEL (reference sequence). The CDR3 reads CASSDSTGLETQYF. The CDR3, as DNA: TGTGCCAGCAGCGACTCGACAGGGTTAGAGACCCAGTACTTC.

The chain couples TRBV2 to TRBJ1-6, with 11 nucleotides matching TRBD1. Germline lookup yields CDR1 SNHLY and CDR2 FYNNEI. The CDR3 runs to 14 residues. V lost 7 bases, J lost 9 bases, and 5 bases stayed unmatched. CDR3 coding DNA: TGTGCCAGCATTCGGGACAGGGGGACTTCACCCCTCCACTTT. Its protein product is CASIRDRGTSPLHF.

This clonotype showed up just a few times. The CDR3 spells CASSLGHLGPQETQYF. The CDR3 DNA reads TGCGCCAGCAGCTTGGGCCATTTGGGTCCCCAAGAGACCCAGTACTTC. V is TRBV5-1 and J is TRBJ2-5, with D unclear. Germline V CDR1 and CDR2: SGHRS, YFSETQ. This CDR3 spans 16 amino acids. The V gene lost 0 bases and the J gene lost 1 base, with 13 bases spanning the gap. The whole variable domain, remainder taken from reference TRBV5-1 and TRBJ2-5, is KAGVTQTPRYLIKTRGQQVTLSCSPISGHRSVSWYQQTPGQGLQFLFEYFSETQRNKGNFPGRFSGRQFSNSRSEMNVSTLELGDSALYLCASSLGHLGPQETQYFGPGTRLLVL.

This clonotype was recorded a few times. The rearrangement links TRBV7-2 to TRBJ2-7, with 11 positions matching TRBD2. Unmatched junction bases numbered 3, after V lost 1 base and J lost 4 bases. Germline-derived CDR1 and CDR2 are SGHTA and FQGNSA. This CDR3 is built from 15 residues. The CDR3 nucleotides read TGTGCCAGCAGCTTAGGTGCTAGCGGGAGGTACGAGCAGTACTTC. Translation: CASSLGASGRYEQYF.

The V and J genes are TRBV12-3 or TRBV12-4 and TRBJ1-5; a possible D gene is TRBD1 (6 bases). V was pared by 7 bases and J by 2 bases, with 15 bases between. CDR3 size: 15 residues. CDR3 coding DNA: TGTGCCAGCACCCTGGGGGGGGCGGGCAATCAGCCCCAGCATTTT. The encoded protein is CASTLGGAGNQPQHF.

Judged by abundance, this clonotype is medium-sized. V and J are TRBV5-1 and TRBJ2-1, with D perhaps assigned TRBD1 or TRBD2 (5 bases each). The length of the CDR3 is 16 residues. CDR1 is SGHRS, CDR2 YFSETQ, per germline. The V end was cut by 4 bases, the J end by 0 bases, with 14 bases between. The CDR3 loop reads CASSRSGHGSYNEQFF. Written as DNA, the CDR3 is TGCGCCAGCAGCCGCTCGGGGCATGGCTCCTACAATGAGCAGTTCTTC.

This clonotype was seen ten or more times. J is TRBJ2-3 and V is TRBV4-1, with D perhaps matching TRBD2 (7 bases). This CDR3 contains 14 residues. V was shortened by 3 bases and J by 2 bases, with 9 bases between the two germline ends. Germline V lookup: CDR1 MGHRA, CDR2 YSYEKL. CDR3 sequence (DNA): TGCGCCAGCAGCCAGCGGGGGCCCACAGATACGCAGTATTTT. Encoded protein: CASSQRGPTDTQYF.

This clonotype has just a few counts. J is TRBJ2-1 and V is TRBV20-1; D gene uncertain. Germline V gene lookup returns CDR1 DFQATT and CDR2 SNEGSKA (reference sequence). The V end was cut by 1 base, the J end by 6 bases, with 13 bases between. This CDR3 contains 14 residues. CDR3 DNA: TGCAGTGCTAGAGGCTATCGTCACGGCAATGAGCAGTTCTTC. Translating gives CSARGYRHGNEQFF.

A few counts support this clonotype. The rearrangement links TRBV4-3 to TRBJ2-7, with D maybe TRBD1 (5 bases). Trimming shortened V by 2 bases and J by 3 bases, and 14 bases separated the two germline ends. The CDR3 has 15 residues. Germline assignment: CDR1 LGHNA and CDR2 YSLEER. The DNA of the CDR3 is TGCGCCAGCAGCCAATGGTGGGGCGCAGGCTACGAGCAGTACTTC. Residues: CASSQWWGAGYEQYF.

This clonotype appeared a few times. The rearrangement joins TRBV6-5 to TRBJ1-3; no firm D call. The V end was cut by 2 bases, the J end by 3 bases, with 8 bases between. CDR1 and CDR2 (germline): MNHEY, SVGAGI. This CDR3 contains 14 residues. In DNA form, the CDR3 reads TGTGCCAGCAGTTACCTGGGGAGTGGAAACACCATATATTTT. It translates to CASSYLGSGNTIYF.

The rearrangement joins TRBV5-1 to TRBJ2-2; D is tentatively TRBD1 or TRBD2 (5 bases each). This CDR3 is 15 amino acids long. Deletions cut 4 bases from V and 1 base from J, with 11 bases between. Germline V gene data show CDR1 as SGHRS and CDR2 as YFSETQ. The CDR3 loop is CASSRDPVNTGELFF. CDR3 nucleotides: TGCGCCAGCAGCCGGGACCCAGTGAACACCGGGGAGCTGTTTTTT.

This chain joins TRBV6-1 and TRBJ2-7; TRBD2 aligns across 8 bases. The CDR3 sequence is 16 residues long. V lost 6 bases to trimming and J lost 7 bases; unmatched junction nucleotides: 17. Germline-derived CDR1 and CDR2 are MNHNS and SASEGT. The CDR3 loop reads CASRESVRGAMAEQYF. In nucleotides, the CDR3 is TGTGCCAGCAGGGAAAGTGTGCGGGGGGCGATGGCTGAGCAGTACTTC.

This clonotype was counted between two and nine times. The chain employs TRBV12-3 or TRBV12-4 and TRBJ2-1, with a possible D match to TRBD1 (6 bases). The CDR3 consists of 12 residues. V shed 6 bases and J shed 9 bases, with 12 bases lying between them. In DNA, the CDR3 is TGTGCCAGCAGCCCTGACAGGATTGAGCAGTTCTTC. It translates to CASSPDRIEQFF.

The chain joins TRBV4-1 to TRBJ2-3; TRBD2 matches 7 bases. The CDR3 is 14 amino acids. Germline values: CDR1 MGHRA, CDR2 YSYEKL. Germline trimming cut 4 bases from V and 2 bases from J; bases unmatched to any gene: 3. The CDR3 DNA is TGCGCCAGCAGCCGGCGGGAGAACACAGATACGCAGTATTTT. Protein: CASSRRENTDTQYF.

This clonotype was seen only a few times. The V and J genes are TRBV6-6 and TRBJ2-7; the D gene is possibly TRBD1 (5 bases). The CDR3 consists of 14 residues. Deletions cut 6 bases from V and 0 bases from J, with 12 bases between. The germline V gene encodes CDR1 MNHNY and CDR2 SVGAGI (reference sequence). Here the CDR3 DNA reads TGTGCCAGCAGGGCCCAACAGGCCTCCTACGAGCAGTACTTC. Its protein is CASRAQQASYEQYF.

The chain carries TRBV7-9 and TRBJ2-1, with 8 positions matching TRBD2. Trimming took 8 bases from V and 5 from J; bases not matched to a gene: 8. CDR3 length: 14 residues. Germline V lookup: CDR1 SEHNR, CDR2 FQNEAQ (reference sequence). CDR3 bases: TGTGCCAGCCCAAGAACAGCGGGGGACAATGAGCAGTTCTTC. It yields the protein CASPRTAGDNEQFF.

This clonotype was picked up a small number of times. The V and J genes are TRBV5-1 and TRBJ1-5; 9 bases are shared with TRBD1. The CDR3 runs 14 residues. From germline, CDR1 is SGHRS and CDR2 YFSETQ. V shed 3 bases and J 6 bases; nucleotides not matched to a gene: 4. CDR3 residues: CASSSGQGGQPQHF. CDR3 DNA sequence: TGCGCCAGCAGCTCGGGACAGGGAGGTCAGCCCCAGCATTTT. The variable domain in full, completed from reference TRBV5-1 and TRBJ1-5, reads KAGVTQTPRYLIKTRGQQVTLSCSPISGHRSVSWYQQTPGQGLQFLFEYFSETQRNKGNFPGRFSGRQFSNSRSEMNVSTLELGDSALYLCASSSGQGGQPQHFGDGTRLSIL.

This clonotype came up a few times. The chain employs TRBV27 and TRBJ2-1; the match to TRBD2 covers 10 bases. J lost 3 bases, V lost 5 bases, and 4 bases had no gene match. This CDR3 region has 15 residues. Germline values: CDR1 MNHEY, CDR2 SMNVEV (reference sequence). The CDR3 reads CASSTGTSVYNEQFF. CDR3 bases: TGTGCCAGCAGTACCGGGACTAGCGTCTACAATGAGCAGTTCTTC.

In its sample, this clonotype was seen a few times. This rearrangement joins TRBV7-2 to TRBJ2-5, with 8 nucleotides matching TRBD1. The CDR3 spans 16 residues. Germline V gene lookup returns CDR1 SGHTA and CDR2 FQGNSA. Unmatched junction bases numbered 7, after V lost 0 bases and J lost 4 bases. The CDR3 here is CASSLAGQGERETQYF. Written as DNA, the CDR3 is TGTGCCAGCAGCTTAGCCGGACAGGGAGAAAGAGAGACCCAGTACTTC. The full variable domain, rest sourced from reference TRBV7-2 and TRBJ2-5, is GAGVSQSPSNKVTEKGKDVELRCDPISGHTALYWYRQSLGQGLEFLIYFQGNSAPDKSGLPSDRFSAERTGGSVSTLTIQRTQQEDSAVYLCASSLAGQGERETQYFGPGTRLLVL.

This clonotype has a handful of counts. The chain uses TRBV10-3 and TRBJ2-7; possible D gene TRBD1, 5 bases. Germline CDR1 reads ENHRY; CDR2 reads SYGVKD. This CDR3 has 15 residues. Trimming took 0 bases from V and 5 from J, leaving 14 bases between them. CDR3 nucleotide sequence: TGTGCCATCAGTGAGTCAGGGGCGACCACGGACGAGCAGTACTTC. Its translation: CAISESGATTDEQYF.